The TCR beta chain under discussion was sequenced for a study of T-cell reconstitution after alpha-beta-depleted transplantation in children. Per germline, CDR1 SGHDT and CDR2 YYEEEE. The ends were cut back, 1 base at V and 5 bases at J, with 13 bases in the middle. This CDR3 comprises 14 residues. This clonotype was observed many times. Using unique molecular identifiers, the investigators prepared the TCRbeta library. MiXCR was run by TCRdb on the PCR reads, yielding one entry per CDR3 protein. The table has some 240,000 distinct CDR3 sequences, more than 10% seen once. The source is a human donor who donated a stem cell graft to a child with acute lymphoblastic leukemia. The sequenced sample was PBMCs from the stem cell graft donor, obtained from the stem cell graft. V usage is TRBV5-6 and J usage is TRBJ2-7; D gene uncertain. The CDR3 DNA sequence: TGTGCCAGCAGCTTGCCGGCCAGGTTCCACGAGCAGTACTTC. This translates into CASSLPARFHEQYF.